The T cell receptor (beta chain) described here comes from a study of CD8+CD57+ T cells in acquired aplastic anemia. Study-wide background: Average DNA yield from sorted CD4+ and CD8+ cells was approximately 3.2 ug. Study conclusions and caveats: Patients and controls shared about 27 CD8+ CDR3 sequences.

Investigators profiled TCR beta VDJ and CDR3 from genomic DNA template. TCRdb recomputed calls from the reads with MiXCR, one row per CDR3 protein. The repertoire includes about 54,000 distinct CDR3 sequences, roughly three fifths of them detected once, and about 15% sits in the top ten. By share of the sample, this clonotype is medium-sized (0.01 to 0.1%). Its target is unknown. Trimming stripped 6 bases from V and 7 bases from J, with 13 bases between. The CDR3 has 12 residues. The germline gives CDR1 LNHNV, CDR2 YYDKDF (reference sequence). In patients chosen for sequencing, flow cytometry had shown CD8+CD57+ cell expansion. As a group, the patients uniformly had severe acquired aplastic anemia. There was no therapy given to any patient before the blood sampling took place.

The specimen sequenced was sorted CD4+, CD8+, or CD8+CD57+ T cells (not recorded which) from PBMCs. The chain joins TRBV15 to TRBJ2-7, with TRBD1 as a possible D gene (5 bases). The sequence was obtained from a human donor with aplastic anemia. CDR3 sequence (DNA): TGTGCCACCAGAGGGGAAAACTTAGAGCAGTACTTC. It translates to CATRGENLEQYF.